The 17 T cell receptor beta chains presented below share a single source sample, sequenced in a study of CD8 T cells in ankylosing spondylitis. TCRdb passed the 5' RACE reads through MiXCR, listing each CDR3 protein once. Of about 390,000 distinct CDR3 sequences listed, 20% to 25% are singletons. Antigens of these TCRs are unknown. General study results and limits: Apparently characteristic of ankylosing spondylitis blood was a TCR beta motif (fewer than 10 highly homologous variants).

Material: blood, either unsorted or a sorted T cell fraction (not recorded which). The source is a male donor with ankylosing spondylitis.

The J gene is TRBJ2-1, the V gene TRBV3-1; TRBD2 matches 10 bases. The V gene's germline CDR1 is LGHDT and CDR2 YNNKEL (reference sequence). CDR3 size: 17 residues. V lost 3 bases, J lost 6 bases, and 11 bases stayed unmatched. DNA for the CDR3: TGTGCCAGCAGCCAGCACCGACTAGCGGGCTTAACCAATGAGCAGTTCTTC. It translates to CASSQHRLAGLTNEQFF.

The chain carries TRBV27 and TRBJ1-1; D call uncertain. V was trimmed by 3 bases and J by 1 base, leaving 6 bases between them. The CDR3 consists of 13 residues. Germline CDR1 MNHEY, CDR2 SMNVEV (reference sequence). CDR3 sequence: CASSFVKNTEAFF. CDR3 bases: TGTGCCAGCAGTTTCGTAAAGAACACTGAAGCTTTCTTT.

The chain links TRBV2 to TRBJ2-5, with 14 nucleotides matching TRBD2. There are 16 residues in the CDR3. Trimming took 6 bases from V and 4 from J; bases not matched to a gene: 7. The V gene's germline CDR1 is SNHLY and CDR2 FYNNEI. Here the CDR3 reads CASRPTSGRVSETQYF. The CDR3 DNA sequence: TGTGCCAGCAGACCGACTAGCGGGAGGGTCTCAGAGACCCAGTACTTC.

This clonotype was seen more than once but under ten times. The V call is TRBV6-2 or TRBV6-3, the J call TRBJ2-7; possible D gene TRBD1, 5 bases. This CDR3 is 15 amino acids long. The germline V gene has CDR1 MNHEY and CDR2 SVGEGT. The V end was cut by 6 bases, the J end by 0 bases, with 15 bases between. The CDR3 DNA follows: TGTGCCAGCAGCCACGACAGAACCTCCTCCTACGAGCAGTACTTC. It yields the protein CASSHDRTSSYEQYF.

The sample holds many counts of this clonotype. The chain joins TRBV29-1 to TRBJ2-1, with 8 bases matching TRBD2. CDR1 and CDR2 (germline): SQVTM, ANQGSEA. Losses at the gene ends were 6 bases for V and 6 bases for J; bases not matched to a gene: 4. The CDR3 loop spans 12 amino acids. In DNA, the CDR3 is TGCAGCGTATACAGCGGGAGCAATGAGCAGTTCTTC. This sequence encodes CSVYSGSNEQFF.

This clonotype was picked up a small number of times. V and J are TRBV24-1 and TRBJ2-2; D unresolved. Germline V CDR1 and CDR2: KGHDR, SFDVKD. This CDR3 has 13 amino acids. Trimming pared 1 base from V and 5 bases from J, leaving 4 bases between. The CDR3 reads CATSDFGTGELFF. The CDR3 DNA sequence: TGTGCCACCAGTGATTTCGGGACCGGGGAGCTGTTTTTT.

CDR3 sequence (DNA): TGCGCCAGCAGCTGGACCGGGACAGGGAACACCGGGGAGCTGTTTTTT. Its translation: CASSWTGTGNTGELFF. The chain recombines TRBV5-1 with TRBJ2-2, with 8 bases aligning to TRBD1. The germline CDR1 and CDR2 sequences are SGHRS and YFSETQ. The CDR3 loop spans 16 amino acids. With 3 bases clipped from V and 1 base from J, the junction kept 5 bases outside the gene matches.

The J gene is TRBJ1-5, the V gene TRBV7-2, with D uncertain. This CDR3 comprises 13 residues. Per germline, CDR1 SGHTA and CDR2 FQGNSA. The V end lost 5 bases, the J end lost 5 bases, and 10 bases lay between the germline ends. The CDR3 DNA reads as TGTGCCAGCAGCCCATTAGGAGATCAGCCCCAGCATTTT. Translating it yields CASSPLGDQPQHF.

This clonotype appeared a few times. The chain employs TRBV20-1 and TRBJ2-7; D may be TRBD1 (6 bases). Deletions cut 3 bases from V and 2 bases from J, with 11 bases between. From germline, CDR1 is DFQATT and CDR2 SNEGSKA (reference sequence). The length of the CDR3 is 13 residues. The CDR3 DNA is TGCAGTGCTAGGGGGGACATTACCTACGAGCAGTACTTC. The encoded protein is CSARGDITYEQYF.

This chain links TRBV12-3 or TRBV12-4 with TRBJ1-5, with a possible D match to TRBD1 (6 bases). The V end lost 3 bases, the J end lost 4 bases, and 22 bases lay between the germline ends. This CDR3 contains 18 residues. CDR3 nucleotide sequence: TGTGCCAGCAGTTTTTTCCCGGGGGCGATGGGGTTGAATCAGCCCCAGCATTTT. This sequence encodes CASSFFPGAMGLNQPQHF.

The gene calls are TRBV29-1 and TRBJ2-5; 9 bases line up with TRBD1. The J segment lost 3 bases and the V segment lost 7 bases, leaving 9 bases of the junction unmatched. CDR1 is SQVTM and CDR2 is ANQGSEA in the germline V gene. The CDR3 is made up of 14 amino acids. CDR3 nucleotides: TGCAGCGCCCCCGGGACAGGGTTTGAAGAGACCCAGTACTTC. It specifies CSAPGTGFEETQYF.

Ten or more counts support this clonotype. The CDR3 sequence: CASSPRDRRGVYNEQFF. CDR3 coding DNA: TGTGCCAGCTCACCTCGGGACCGTAGAGGGGTATACAATGAGCAGTTCTTC. V usage is TRBV18 and J usage is TRBJ2-1; D is possibly TRBD1 or TRBD2 (5 bases each). CDR1 and CDR2 (germline): KGHSH, LQKENI. The CDR3 runs 17 residues. With 3 bases removed from V and 4 bases from J, the gap between germline ends came to 19 bases.

This clonotype appeared many times. The chain recombines TRBV7-9 with TRBJ1-1; no clear D gene. The ends were cut back, 6 bases at V and 5 bases at J, with 10 bases in the middle. The CDR3 has 12 amino acids. From germline, CDR1 is SEHNR and CDR2 FQNEAQ (reference sequence). The CDR3 is CASRMLGTEAFF. CDR3 in DNA: TGTGCCAGCAGAATGTTGGGAACTGAAGCTTTCTTT.

This clonotype was observed a few times. The chain employs TRBV4-1 and TRBJ2-1; TRBD1 matches 9 bases. The length of the CDR3 is 15 residues. CDR1 is MGHRA and CDR2 is YSYEKL in the germline V gene. V was clipped by 6 bases and J by 4 bases; unmatched bases: 7. For the CDR3, the DNA is TGCGCCAGCAGTCCATGGGACAGGGAATACAATGAGCAGTTCTTC. Its translation: CASSPWDREYNEQFF.

The rearrangement joins TRBV5-1 to TRBJ2-5; a possible D gene is TRBD1 (6 bases). V lost 4 bases and J 5 bases, leaving 12 bases between the germline ends. CDR3 length equals 13 residues. Germline V CDR1 and CDR2: SGHRS, YFSETQ. The DNA for the CDR3 is TGCGCCAGCAGCAGGACAGCCAGCGAGACCCAGTACTTC. It translates to CASSRTASETQYF.

The chain has TRBV12-3 or TRBV12-4 and TRBJ2-3; D is uncertain. The V end lost 3 bases, the J end lost 10 bases, and 11 bases lay between the germline ends. The CDR3 consists of 12 residues. The DNA for the CDR3 is TGTGCCAGCAGTTTTAACCAGCGAGCGCAGTATTTT. Its translation is CASSFNQRAQYF.

For this clonotype: Sequence at one end of the junction differs from germline and may be a read error. The rearrangement joins TRBV4-2 to TRBJ2-7; possibly TRBD1 or TRBD2 for D (5 bases each). The CDR3 sequence is 14 residues long. Germline lookup yields CDR1 LGHNA and CDR2 YNFKEQ. The CDR3, as DNA: TGTGCCAGCGGCCAACCCAGCGGACACTACGAGCAGTACTTC. Protein sequence: CASGQPSGHYEQYF.